The rows below give T cell receptor beta chains drawn from one sample of a study of shared clonotypes between healthy human individuals. Assay: immunoSEQ multiplex PCR; the TCRdb copy retains only in-frame clones and omits some. The data contain about half a million clones, roughly 80% of them singletons. Source material: PBMCs. The receptors stem from a woman between 35 and 50 years old in good health. Some clones in this sample may be carry-over from other donors' samples. The CDR3 runs from the conserved cysteine through the conserved F or W. The D gene is left open where the match is weak. The size entry is marked missing in some rows and otherwise reads once, few, many or a size class.

V: TRBV19
D: TRBD2
size: many
J: TRBJ2-7
DNA: TGTGCCAGTAGTATAGCTAGCGGGAGTAACGAGCAGTACTTC
CDR3: CASSIASGSNEQYF

V: TRBV28
D: NA
size: NA
J: TRBJ1-4
DNA: TGTGCCAGCAGCTACCCTGCAACTAATGAAAAACTGTTTTTT
CDR3: CASSYPATNEKLFF

V: TRBV15
D: TRBD1
size: NA
J: TRBJ2-5
DNA: TGTGCCACCAAGGGGACAGGCTCGCGAGGGACCCAGTACTTC
CDR3: CATKGTGSRGTQYF

V: TRBV15
D: NA
size: NA
J: TRBJ2-7
DNA: TGTGCCACCAGCAGAGATCGGGGGCAGACCTACGAGCAGTACTTC
CDR3: CATSRDRGQTYEQYF

V: TRBV28
D: NA
size: NA
J: TRBJ2-7
DNA: TGTGCCAGCAGGCCCCGGGGGGCCCTCTCCTACGAGCAGTACTTC
CDR3: CASRPRGALSYEQYF

V: TRBV10-3
D: NA
size: few
J: TRBJ2-1
DNA: TGTGCCATCAGTCTGGCGGGCTGGGGCAATGAGCAGTTCTTC
CDR3: CAISLAGWGNEQFF

V: TRBV5-6
D: TRBD1
size: NA
J: TRBJ2-7
DNA: TGTGCCAGCAGCCCCAGACAGGGCTCCTACGAGCAGTACTTC
CDR3: CASSPRQGSYEQYF

V: TRBV11-2
D: TRBD1
size: NA
J: TRBJ2-7
DNA: TGTGCCAGCAGCCCACGGACAGGGGGCCTCTACGAGCAGTACTTC
CDR3: CASSPRTGGLYEQYF

V: TRBV18
D: NA
size: few
J: TRBJ1-1
DNA: TGTGCCAGCTCACCAAACAGGGCGAGGGACACTGAAGCTTTCTTT
CDR3: CASSPNRARDTEAFF

V: TRBV5-4
D: TRBD2
size: NA
J: TRBJ2-1
DNA: TGTGCCAGCAGCTTGGGGAGCGGGAGTTACAATGAGCAGTTCTTC
CDR3: CASSLGSGSYNEQFF

V: TRBV5-1
D: TRBD1
size: NA
J: TRBJ2-7
DNA: TGCGCCAGCAGCCGGGGACAGGGGGCCTCATACGAGCAGTACTTC
CDR3: CASSRGQGASYEQYF

V: TRBV2
D: NA
size: once
J: TRBJ1-5
DNA: TGTGCCAGCAGTGAACGGGAACTCAATCAGCCCCAGCATTTT
CDR3: CASSERELNQPQHF

V: TRBV7-2
D: TRBD1
size: once
J: TRBJ1-4
DNA: TGTGCCAGCAGCCCGGACAGGGGAGGTGAAAAACTGTTTTTT
CDR3: CASSPDRGGEKLFF

V: TRBV4-2
D: NA
size: NA
J: TRBJ1-4
DNA: TGTGCCAGCAGCCAAGATTCAGAAAAACTGTTTTTT
CDR3: CASSQDSEKLFF

V: TRBV11-1
D: NA
size: NA
J: TRBJ1-1
DNA: TGTGCCAGCAGCTCTTACAGGAGCATCACTGAAGCTTTCTTT
CDR3: CASSSYRSITEAFF

V: TRBV5-4
D: TRBD2
size: NA
J: TRBJ2-3
DNA: TGTGCCAGCAGCTTGGAAACTAGCGGGACAGATACGCAGTATTTT
CDR3: CASSLETSGTDTQYF

V: TRBV5-1
D: TRBD1
size: NA
J: TRBJ1-5
DNA: TGCGCCAGCAGTGAAGGACAGGCAAATCAGCCCCAGCATTTT
CDR3: CASSEGQANQPQHF

V: TRBV5-3
D: NA
size: once
J: TRBJ1-1
DNA: TGTGCCAGAAGCGCAAAGACCGACGCCGACATGAACACTGAAGCTTTCTTT
CDR3: CARSAKTDADMNTEAFF

V: TRBV18
D: NA
size: NA
J: TRBJ1-2
DNA: TGTGCCAGCTCACCGGGGACATCCTATGGCTACACCTTC
CDR3: CASSPGTSYGYTF

V: TRBV10-3
D: TRBD2
size: few
J: TRBJ2-1
DNA: TGTGCCATCAGTACTAGCGAGTCTGACTACAATGAGCAGTTCTTC
CDR3: CAISTSESDYNEQFF

V: TRBV7-2
D: TRBD2
size: few
J: TRBJ2-5
DNA: TGTGCCAGCAGCTTATCGGGGGGGTCAGAGACCCAGTACTTC
CDR3: CASSLSGGSETQYF

V: TRBV5-1
D: NA
size: once
J: TRBJ2-5
DNA: TGCGCCAGCAGCTTGGGGGGTGCGGAGGGCGGCGAGACCCAGTACTTC
CDR3: CASSLGGAEGGETQYF

V: TRBV4-1
D: NA
size: once
J: TRBJ1-5
DNA: TGCGCCAGCAGCCAGATAGGTCAGCCCCAGCATTTT
CDR3: CASSQIGQPQHF

V: TRBV6-1
D: NA
size: NA
J: TRBJ2-4
DNA: TGTGCCAGCAGTGAAGGGGGGACACCGATAAACATTCAGTACTTC
CDR3: CASSEGGTPINIQYF

V: TRBV19
D: NA
size: NA
J: TRBJ1-5
DNA: TGTGCCAGTAGTATATTTAGTCAGCCCCAGCATTTT
CDR3: CASSIFSQPQHF